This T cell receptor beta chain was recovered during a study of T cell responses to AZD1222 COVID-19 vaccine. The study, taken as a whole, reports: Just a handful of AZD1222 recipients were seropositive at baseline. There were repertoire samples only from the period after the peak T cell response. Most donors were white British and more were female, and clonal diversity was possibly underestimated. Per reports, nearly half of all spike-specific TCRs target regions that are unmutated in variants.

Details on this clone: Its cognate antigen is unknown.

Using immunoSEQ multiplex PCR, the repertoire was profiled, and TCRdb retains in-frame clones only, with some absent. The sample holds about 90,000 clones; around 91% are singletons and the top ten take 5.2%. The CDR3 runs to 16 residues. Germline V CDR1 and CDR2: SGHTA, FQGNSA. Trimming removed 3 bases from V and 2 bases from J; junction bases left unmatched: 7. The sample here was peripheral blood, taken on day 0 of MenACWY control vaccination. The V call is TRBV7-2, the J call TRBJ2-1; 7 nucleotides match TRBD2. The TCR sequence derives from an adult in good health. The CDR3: CASSLTELAPYNEQFF. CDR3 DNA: TGTGCCAGCAGCTTGACGGAACTAGCGCCCTACAATGAGCAGTTCTTC.